This T cell receptor beta chain was profiled in a study of blood T cell repertoires in COVID-19. Study-level information: Acute and convalescent COVID-19 samples came from the United States, Italy and Spain. PBMCs, B-cell-depleted T cells, or T cells were the source of the cDNA or gDNA that made up the material.

In the source study's methods: Researchers report that nucleated cell counts were estimated from reference gene primer amplification. Measured with immunoSEQ multiplex PCR; TCRdb has only the in-frame clones, and not every one. V, J and clone size are those of that table, while D and trimming were read from the DNA. Among 250,000 to 400,000 clones listed, 90% were seen once. Per the germline V gene, CDR1 is SGHNT and CDR2 is YYREEE (reference sequence). V was cut by 9 bases and J by 1 base, with 14 bases left in between. The CDR3 has 13 amino acids. This receptor was taken from a woman in her twenties or thirties with COVID-19, enrolled during active disease. The gene calls are TRBV5-4 and TRBJ2-7, with D unresolved. Source material: peripheral blood. CDR3 nucleotide sequence: TGTGCCACCCAGAAGACTGCTTCCTACGAGCAGTACTTC. Its translation is CATQKTASYEQYF.